The rows below give T cell receptor beta chains drawn from one sample of a study of blood T cell repertoires in COVID-19. Some clones are missing from TCRdb's copy, which holds only in-frame ones; the method was immunoSEQ multiplex PCR. Of roughly 330,000 clones listed, about 90% are singletons. The sample was peripheral blood. These receptors originate from a man between 18 and 35 years old who had recovered from COVID-19. CDR3s include the opening cysteine and the closing phenylalanine or tryptophan. The D gene is left open where the match is weak. Where a row states a size, it is once, few, many or the class of an expanded clone; other rows omit it.

>TRBJ2-1|once|TRBD2|TRBV7-2
CASSPPGLAGKNEQFF
TGTGCCAGCAGCCCCCCGGGACTAGCGGGTAAAAATGAGCAGTTCTTC
>TRBJ2-7|NA|NA|TRBV11-2
CASSPQTVNEQYF
TGTGCCAGCAGCCCGCAGACTGTTAACGAGCAGTACTTC
>TRBJ1-4|NA|NA|TRBV30
CAWSVRSGSNEKLFF
TGTGCCTGGAGTGTACGTAGCGGGTCGAATGAAAAACTGTTTTTT
>TRBJ2-1|NA|TRBD2|TRBV18
CASSPTGGANEQFF
TGTGCCAGCTCACCAACCGGGGGGGCGAATGAGCAGTTCTTC
>TRBJ2-3|NA|NA|TRBV21-1
CAAEAFTDTQYF
TGTGCCGCTGAAGCATTCACAGATACGCAGTATTTT
>TRBJ2-3|NA|NA|TRBV7-3
CASSPYGTDTQYF
TGTGCCAGCAGCCCCTACGGTACAGATACGCAGTATTTT
>TRBJ2-7|NA|NA|TRBV30
CAWSPTSGYEQYF
TGTGCCTGGAGCCCTACTTCCGGTTACGAGCAGTACTTC
>TRBJ1-2|NA|NA|TRBV14
CASSQSLNYGYTF
TGTGCCAGCAGCCAAAGCCTTAACTATGGCTACACCTTC
>TRBJ2-6|NA|TRBD1|TRBV3-1/TRBV3-2
CASSRQGVSGANVLTF
TGTGCCAGCAGCCGCCAGGGGGTCTCTGGGGCCAACGTCCTGACTTTC
>TRBJ1-1|NA|NA|TRBV19
CASSLTQGITEAFF
TGTGCCAGTAGTCTCACACAGGGAATCACTGAAGCTTTCTTT
>TRBJ1-1|NA|TRBD1|TRBV29-1
CSVNTGDTTEAFF
TGCAGCGTCAATACAGGGGATACCACTGAAGCTTTCTTT
>TRBJ1-6|NA|TRBD1|TRBV19
CASSIQGAYNSPLHF
TGTGCCAGTAGTATCCAGGGGGCCTATAATTCACCCCTCCACTTT
>TRBJ1-1|NA|TRBD1|TRBV27
CASSLSRQGEAFF
TGTGCCAGCAGTTTATCCCGACAGGGAGAAGCTTTCTTT
>TRBJ2-1|NA|NA|TRBV6-5
CAGGRWWSTDNEQFF
TGTGCAGGCGGCCGGTGGTGGAGTACCGACAATGAGCAGTTCTTC
>TRBJ2-1|NA|TRBD2|TRBV7-9
CASSWRLAGGDEQFF
TGTGCCAGCAGTTGGAGGCTAGCGGGAGGAGATGAGCAGTTCTTC
>TRBJ1-5|NA|NA|TRBV5-1
CASRLDGYSNQPQHF
TGCGCCAGCAGGCTCGACGGGTATAGCAATCAGCCCCAGCATTTT
>TRBJ2-1|NA|TRBD1|TRBV18
CASSPTGDEQFF
TGTGCCAGCTCACCGACAGGGGATGAGCAGTTCTTC
>TRBJ2-1|NA|TRBD2|TRBV9
CASSVTGTRDNEQFF
TGTGCCAGCAGCGTAACCGGGACTAGGGACAATGAGCAGTTCTTC
>TRBJ2-7|once|NA|TRBV18
CASSLFTGTYEQYF
TGTGCCAGCTCACTCTTCACGGGGACCTACGAGCAGTACTTC
>TRBJ1-6|once|NA|TRBV9
CASSAGVRGSSYNSPLHF
TGTGCCAGCAGCGCCGGAGTCAGGGGTAGCTCCTATAATTCACCCCTCCACTTT
>TRBJ2-7|NA|TRBD1|TRBV18
CASSPPGQATYEQYF
TGTGCCAGCTCACCACCGGGACAGGCTACCTACGAGCAGTACTTC
>TRBJ2-7|NA|NA|TRBV6-1
CASSEERFTYEQYF
TGTGCCAGCAGTGAAGAGCGCTTCACCTACGAGCAGTACTTC
>TRBJ2-3|NA|TRBD2|TRBV5-1
CASSSGTSGSATDTQYF
TGCGCCAGCAGCTCGGGGACTAGCGGGAGTGCTACAGATACGCAGTATTTT
>TRBJ1-1|few|NA|TRBV19
CASNLPGEGVTEAFF
TGTGCCAGTAACCTCCCGGGGGAGGGGGTCACTGAAGCTTTCTTT
>TRBJ2-2|NA|NA|TRBV19
CASSIGQGYTGELFF
TGTGCCAGTAGTATTGGCCAGGGGTACACCGGGGAGCTGTTTTTT
>TRBJ2-7|NA|NA|TRBV11-2
CASSPQGSIYEQYF
TGTGCCAGCAGCCCCCAGGGGAGCATCTACGAGCAGTACTTC
>TRBJ1-1|NA|NA|TRBV18
CASSTGQNTEAFF
TGTGCCAGCTCTACGGGACAGAACACTGAAGCTTTCTTT